The clone carrying this TCR beta chain has only a few counts. Its matching antigen is unknown. V shed 2 bases and J shed 4 bases, with 11 bases lying between them. In germline, CDR1 is MNHEY, CDR2 SMNVEV (reference sequence). CDR3 length: 14 residues. Libraries were prepared by immunoSEQ multiplex PCR; TCRdb keeps only in-frame clonotypes and omits some of them. The repertoire has some 21,000 clones, about 80% of them found once; the top ten carry less than 3.5%. This specimen comes from a study of tumor-infiltrating lymphocytes in localized non-small cell lung cancer. Study details: Each patient gave resected tumor and non-adjacent uninvolved lung tissue. Broader study findings: Tumor T-cell fraction was not associated with recurrence-free survival. Only some patients had TCR sequencing, depending on available tissue. IM1 and IM2 tumors showed no difference in T-cell fraction.

Material: lung tumor tissue. The source of this sequence is a human donor with non-small cell lung cancer. V usage is TRBV27 and J usage is TRBJ1-2; D gene unclear. The CDR3 protein is CASSLGPPAYGYTF. Here the CDR3 DNA reads TGTGCCAGCAGTTTAGGGCCTCCGGCCTATGGCTACACCTTC.